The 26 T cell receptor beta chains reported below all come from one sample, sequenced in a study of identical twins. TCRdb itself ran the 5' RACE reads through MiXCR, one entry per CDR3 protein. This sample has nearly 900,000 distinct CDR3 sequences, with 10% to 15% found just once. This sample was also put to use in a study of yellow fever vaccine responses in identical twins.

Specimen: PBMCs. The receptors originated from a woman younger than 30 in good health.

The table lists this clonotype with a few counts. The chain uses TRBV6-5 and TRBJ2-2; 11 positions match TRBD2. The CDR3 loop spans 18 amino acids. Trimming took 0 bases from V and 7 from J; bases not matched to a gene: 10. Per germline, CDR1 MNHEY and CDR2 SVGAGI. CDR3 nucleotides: TGTGCCAGCAGTTACTCCCGTAGCGGGAGGGCCGGGGTCGGGGAGCTGTTTTTT. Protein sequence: CASSYSRSGRAGVGELFF.

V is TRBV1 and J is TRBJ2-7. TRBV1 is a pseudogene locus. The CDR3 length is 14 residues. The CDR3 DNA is TGCACCAGCAGCCAAGATAGAAGAAACCACGAGCAGTACGTC. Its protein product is CTSSQDRRNHEQYV.

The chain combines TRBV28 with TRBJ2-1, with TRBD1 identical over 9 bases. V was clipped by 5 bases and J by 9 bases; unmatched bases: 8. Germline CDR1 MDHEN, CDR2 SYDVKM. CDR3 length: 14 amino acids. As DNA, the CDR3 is TGTGCCAGCAGTACCCCGGGACAGGGAGGTGAGCAGTTCTTC. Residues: CASSTPGQGGEQFF.

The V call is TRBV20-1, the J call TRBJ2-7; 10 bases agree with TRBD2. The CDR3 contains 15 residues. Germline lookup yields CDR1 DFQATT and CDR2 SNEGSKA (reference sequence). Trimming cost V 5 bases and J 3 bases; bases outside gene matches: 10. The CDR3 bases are TGCAGTGCTCAACGAGCGGGAGGGCCTCTCTACGAGCAGTACTTC. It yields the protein CSAQRAGGPLYEQYF.

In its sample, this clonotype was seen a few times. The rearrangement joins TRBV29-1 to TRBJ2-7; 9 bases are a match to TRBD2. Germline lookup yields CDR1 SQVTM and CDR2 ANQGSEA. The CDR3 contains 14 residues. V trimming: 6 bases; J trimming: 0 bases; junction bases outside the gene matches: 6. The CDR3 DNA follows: TGCAGCGTCCACCTAGCGGGGATCTCCTACGAGCAGTACTTC. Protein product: CSVHLAGISYEQYF.

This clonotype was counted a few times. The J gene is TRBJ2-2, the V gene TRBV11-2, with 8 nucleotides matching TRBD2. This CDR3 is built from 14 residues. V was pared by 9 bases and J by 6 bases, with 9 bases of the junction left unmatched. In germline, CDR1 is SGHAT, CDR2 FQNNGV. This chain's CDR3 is CASGLAGGAGELFF. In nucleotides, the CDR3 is TGTGCCAGTGGACTAGCAGGCGGCGCCGGGGAGCTGTTTTTT. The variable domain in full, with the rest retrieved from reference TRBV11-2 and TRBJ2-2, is EAGVAQSPRYKIIEKRQSVAFWCNPISGHATLYWYQQILGQGPKLLIQFQNNGVVDDSQLPKDRFSAERLKGVDSTLKIQPAKLEDSAVYLCASGLAGGAGELFFGEGSRLTVL.

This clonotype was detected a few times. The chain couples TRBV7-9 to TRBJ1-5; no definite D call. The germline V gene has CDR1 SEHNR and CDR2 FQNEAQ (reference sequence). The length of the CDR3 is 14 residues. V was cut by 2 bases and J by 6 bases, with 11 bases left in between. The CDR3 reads CASSLHGAGQPQHF. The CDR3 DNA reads TGTGCCAGCAGCTTACATGGAGCGGGTCAGCCCCAGCATTTT.

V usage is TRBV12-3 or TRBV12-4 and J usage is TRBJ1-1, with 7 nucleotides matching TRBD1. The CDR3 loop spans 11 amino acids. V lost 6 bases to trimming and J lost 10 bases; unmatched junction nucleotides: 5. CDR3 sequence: CASSRTGPAFF. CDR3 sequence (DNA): TGTGCCAGCAGCAGGACAGGCCCAGCTTTCTTT.

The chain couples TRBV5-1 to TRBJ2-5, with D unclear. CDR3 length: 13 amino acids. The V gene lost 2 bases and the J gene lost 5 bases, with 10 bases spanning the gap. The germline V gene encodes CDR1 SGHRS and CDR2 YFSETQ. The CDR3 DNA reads TGCGCCAGCAGCTTTACACTCCGGGAGACCCAGTACTTC. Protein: CASSFTLRETQYF.

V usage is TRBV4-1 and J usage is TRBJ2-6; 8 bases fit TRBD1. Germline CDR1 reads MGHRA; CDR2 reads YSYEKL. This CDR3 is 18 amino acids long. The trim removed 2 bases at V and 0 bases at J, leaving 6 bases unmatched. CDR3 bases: TGCGCCAGCAGCCAACAGGGGGCAGGGCTCTCTGGGGCCAACGTCCTGACTTTC. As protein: CASSQQGAGLSGANVLTF.

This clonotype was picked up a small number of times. The CDR3 here is CASRPRDRRSYEQYV. The DNA of the CDR3 is TGTGCCAGCAGACCTCGGGACAGGCGATCCTACGAGCAGTACGTC. This chain uses TRBV21-1 with TRBJ2-7; no DNA check was done on the table's D call, TRBD1. TRBV21-1 is flagged as a pseudogene. The length of the CDR3 is 15 residues.

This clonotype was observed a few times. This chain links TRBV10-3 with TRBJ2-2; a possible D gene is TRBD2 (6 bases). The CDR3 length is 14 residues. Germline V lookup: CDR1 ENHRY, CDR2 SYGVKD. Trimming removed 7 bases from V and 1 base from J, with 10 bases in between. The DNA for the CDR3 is TGTGCCATCAAAGATAGCGGGAACACCGGGGAGCTGTTTTTT. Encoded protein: CAIKDSGNTGELFF.

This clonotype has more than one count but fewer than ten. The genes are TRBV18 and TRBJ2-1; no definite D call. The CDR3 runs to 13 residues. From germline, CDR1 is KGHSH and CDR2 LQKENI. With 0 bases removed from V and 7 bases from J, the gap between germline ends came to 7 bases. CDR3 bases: TGTGCCAGCTCACCACCGGCCCCTAATGAGCAGTTCTTC. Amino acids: CASSPPAPNEQFF.

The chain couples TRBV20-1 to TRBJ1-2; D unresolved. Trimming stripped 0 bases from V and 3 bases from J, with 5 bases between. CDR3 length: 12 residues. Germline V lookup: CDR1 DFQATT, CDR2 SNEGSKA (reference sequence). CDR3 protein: CSARDHHYGYTF. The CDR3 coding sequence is TGCAGTGCTAGAGATCATCACTATGGCTACACCTTC.

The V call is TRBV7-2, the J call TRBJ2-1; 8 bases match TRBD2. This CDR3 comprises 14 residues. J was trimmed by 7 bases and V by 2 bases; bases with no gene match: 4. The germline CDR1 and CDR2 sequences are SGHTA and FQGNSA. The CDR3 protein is CASSLTGGLNEQFF. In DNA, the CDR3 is TGTGCCAGCAGCTTAACGGGAGGGTTGAATGAGCAGTTCTTC. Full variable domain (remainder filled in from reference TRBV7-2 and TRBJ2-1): GAGVSQSPSNKVTEKGKDVELRCDPISGHTALYWYRQSLGQGLEFLIYFQGNSAPDKSGLPSDRFSAERTGGSVSTLTIQRTQQEDSAVYLCASSLTGGLNEQFFGPGTRLTVL.

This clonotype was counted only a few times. In DNA form, the CDR3 reads TGTGCCAGCAGCAGGGGAATCTATAATTCACCCCTCCACTTT. This codes for CASSRGIYNSPLHF. The V call is TRBV12-3 or TRBV12-4, the J call TRBJ1-6, with D possibly being TRBD1 (6 bases). Trimming took 6 bases from V and 3 from J, leaving 9 bases between them. This CDR3 has 14 amino acids.

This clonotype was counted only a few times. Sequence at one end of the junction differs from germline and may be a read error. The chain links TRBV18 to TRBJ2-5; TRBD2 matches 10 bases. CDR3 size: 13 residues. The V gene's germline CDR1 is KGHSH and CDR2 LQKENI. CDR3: CASSPTSGNRQDF. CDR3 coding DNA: TGTGCCAGCTCACCAACTAGCGGGAACCGGCAGGACTTC.

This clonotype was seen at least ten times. Here the CDR3 DNA reads TGTGCCAGCATGGGACAGGGGAGTCAGCCCCAGCATTTT. This codes for CASMGQGSQPQHF. The chain joins TRBV2 to TRBJ1-5; 10 bases align to TRBD1. The V and J ends lost 7 bases and 6 bases, in that order; junction bases with no gene match: 3. Germline values: CDR1 SNHLY, CDR2 FYNNEI. This CDR3 has 13 residues.

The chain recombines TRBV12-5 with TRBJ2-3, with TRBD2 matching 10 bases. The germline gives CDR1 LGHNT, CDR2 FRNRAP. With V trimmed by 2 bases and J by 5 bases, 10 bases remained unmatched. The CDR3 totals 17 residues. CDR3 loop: CASGLSLAGGAVDTQYF. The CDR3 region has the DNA TGTGCTAGTGGTTTGTCCTTAGCGGGAGGCGCTGTAGATACGCAGTATTTT.

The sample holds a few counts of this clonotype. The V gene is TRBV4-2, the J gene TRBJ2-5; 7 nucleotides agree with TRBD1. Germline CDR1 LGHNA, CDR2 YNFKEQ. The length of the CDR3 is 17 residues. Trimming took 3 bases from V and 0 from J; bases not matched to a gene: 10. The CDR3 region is CASSHHPTGSNQETQYF. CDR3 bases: TGTGCCAGCAGCCACCACCCGACAGGGAGTAACCAAGAGACCCAGTACTTC.

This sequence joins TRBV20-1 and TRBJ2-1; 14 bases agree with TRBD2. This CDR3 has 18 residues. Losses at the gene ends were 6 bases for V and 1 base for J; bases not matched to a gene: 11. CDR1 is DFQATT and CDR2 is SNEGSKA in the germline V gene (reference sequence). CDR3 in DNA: TGCAGTGCCCGACCTGGGACTAGCGGGAGTGGGTCCTACAATGAGCAGTTCTTC. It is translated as CSARPGTSGSGSYNEQFF.

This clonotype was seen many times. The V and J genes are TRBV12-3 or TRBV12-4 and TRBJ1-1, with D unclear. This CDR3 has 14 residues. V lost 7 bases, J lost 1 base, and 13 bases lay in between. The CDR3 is CASTPWAGNTEAFF. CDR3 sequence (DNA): TGTGCCAGCACCCCTTGGGCCGGGAACACTGAAGCTTTCTTT.

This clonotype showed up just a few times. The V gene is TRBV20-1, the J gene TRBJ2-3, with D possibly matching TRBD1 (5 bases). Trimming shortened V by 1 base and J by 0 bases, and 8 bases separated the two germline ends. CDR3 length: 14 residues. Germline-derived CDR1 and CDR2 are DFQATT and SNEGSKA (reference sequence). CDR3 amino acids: CSARASGSTDTQYF. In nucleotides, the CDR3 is TGCAGTGCTAGAGCCTCAGGGAGCACAGATACGCAGTATTTT.

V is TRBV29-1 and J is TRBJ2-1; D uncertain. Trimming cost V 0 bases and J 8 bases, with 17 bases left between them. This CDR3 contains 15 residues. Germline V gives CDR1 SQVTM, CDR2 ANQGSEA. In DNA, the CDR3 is TGCAGCGTTGAAGATCAGAGTAGAGCAGGAGATGAGCAGTTCTTC. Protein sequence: CSVEDQSRAGDEQFF.

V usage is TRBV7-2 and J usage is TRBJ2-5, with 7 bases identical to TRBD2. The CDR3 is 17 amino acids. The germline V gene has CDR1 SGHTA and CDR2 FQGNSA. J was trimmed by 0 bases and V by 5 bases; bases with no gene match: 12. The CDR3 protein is CASSPRDSGGYQETQYF. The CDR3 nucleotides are TGTGCCAGCAGCCCTAGGGACTCCGGGGGGTACCAAGAGACCCAGTACTTC.

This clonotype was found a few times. The CDR3 is CAISASRGGAEEQYV. For the CDR3, the DNA is TGTGCCATCAGTGCCTCACGGGGGGGGGCGGAGGAGCAGTACGTC. The chain joins TRBV10-3 to TRBJ2-7; 8 nucleotides line up with TRBD2. CDR1 and CDR2 from the germline V gene are ENHRY and SYGVKD. With V trimmed by 4 bases and J by 7 bases, 12 bases remained unmatched. The CDR3 is 15 residues long.